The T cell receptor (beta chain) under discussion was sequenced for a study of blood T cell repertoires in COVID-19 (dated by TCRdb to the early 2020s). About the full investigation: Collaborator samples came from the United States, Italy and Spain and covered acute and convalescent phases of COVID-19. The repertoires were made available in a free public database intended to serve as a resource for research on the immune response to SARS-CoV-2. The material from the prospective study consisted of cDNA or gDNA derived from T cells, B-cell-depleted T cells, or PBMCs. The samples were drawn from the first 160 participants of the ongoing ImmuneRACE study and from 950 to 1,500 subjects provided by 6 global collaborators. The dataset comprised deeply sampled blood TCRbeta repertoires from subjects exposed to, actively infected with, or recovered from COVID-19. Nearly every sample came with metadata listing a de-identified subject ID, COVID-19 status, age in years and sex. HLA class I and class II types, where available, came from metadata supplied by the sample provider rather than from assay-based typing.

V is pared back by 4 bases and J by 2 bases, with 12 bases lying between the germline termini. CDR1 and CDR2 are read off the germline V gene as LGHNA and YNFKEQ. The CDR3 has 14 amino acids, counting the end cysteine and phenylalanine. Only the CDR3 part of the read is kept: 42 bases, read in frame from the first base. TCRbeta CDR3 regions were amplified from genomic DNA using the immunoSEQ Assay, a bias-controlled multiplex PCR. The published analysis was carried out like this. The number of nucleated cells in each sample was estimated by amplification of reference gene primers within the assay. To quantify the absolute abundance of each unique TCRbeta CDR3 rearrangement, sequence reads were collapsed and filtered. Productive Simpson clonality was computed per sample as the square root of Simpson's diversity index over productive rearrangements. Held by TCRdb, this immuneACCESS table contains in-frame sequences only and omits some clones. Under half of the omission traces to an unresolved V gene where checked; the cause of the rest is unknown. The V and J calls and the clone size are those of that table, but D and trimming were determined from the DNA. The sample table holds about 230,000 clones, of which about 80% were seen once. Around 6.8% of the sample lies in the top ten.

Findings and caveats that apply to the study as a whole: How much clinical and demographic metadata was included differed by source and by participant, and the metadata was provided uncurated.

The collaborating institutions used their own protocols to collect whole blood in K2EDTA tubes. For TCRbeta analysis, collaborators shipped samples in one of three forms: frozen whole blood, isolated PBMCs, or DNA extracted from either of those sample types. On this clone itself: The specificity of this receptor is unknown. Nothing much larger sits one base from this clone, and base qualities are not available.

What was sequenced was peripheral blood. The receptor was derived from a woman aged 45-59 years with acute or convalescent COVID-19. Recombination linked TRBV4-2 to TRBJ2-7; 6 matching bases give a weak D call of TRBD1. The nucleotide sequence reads TGTGCCAGCAGCCGAAGGGACAAACCCTACGAGCAGTACTTC. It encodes CASSRRDKPYEQYF.